This T cell receptor beta chain was sequenced for a study of blood T cell repertoires in COVID-19. For the study at large: Samples representing acute and convalescent COVID-19 were sourced from the United States, Italy and Spain.

Germline CDR1 and CDR2: GTSNPN and SVGIG (reference sequence). The CDR3 runs to 13 residues. V was shortened by 3 bases and J by 7 bases, with 15 bases between the two germline ends. Method: immunoSEQ multiplex PCR; TCRdb's copy keeps in-frame clones and lacks some. The sample shows around 280,000 clones, around 90% of them seen only once. The sequenced material came from peripheral blood. The gene calls are TRBV30 and TRBJ2-5, with D perhaps matching TRBD2 (5 bases). The TCR sequence derives from a woman aged 45-65 years who had recovered from COVID-19. CDR3 sequence reads: CAWSLTGSGTQYF. CDR3 DNA sequence: TGTGCCTGGAGCCTCACGGGGTCGGGGACCCAGTACTTC.